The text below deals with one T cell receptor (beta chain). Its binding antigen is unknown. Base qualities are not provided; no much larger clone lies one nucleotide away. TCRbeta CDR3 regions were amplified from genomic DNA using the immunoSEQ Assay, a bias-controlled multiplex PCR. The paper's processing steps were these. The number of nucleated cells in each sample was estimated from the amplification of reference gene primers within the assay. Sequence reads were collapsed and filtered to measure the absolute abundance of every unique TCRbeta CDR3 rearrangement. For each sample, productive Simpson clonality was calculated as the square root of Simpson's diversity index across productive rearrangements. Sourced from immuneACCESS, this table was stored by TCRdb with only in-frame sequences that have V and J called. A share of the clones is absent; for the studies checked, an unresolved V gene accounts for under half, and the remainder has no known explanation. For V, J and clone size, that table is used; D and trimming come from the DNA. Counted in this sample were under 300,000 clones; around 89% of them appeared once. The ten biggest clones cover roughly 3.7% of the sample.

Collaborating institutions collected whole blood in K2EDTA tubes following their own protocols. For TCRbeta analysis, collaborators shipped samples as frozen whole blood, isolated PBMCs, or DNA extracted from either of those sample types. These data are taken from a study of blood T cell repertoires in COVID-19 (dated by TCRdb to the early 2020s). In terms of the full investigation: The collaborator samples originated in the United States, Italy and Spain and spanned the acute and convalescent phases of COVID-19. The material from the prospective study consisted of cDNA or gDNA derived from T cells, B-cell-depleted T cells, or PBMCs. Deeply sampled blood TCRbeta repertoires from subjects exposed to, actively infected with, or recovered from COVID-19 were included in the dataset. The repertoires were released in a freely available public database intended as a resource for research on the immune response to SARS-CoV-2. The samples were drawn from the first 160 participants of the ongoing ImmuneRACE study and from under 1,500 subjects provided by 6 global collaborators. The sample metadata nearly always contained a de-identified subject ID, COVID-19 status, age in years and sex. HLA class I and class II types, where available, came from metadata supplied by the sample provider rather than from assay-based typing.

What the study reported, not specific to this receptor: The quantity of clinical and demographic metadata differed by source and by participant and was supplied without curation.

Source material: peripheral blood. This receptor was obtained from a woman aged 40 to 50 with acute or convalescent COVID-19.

The CDR3 reads CASSLRSFYEQYV. The bases are TGTGCCAGCAGTCTCAGGTCCTTCTACGAGCAGTACGTC. Here the chain combines TRBV12-3 or TRBV12-4 and TRBJ2-7; no D gene call is confident. The CDR3 numbers 13 residues from cysteine through valine. Only CDR3 DNA is held: 39 bases, read in frame from base 1. V sheds 5 bases and J sheds 3 bases, leaving 11 bases between their ends.